The rows below give T cell receptor beta chains drawn from one sample of a study of T cell responses to AZD1222 COVID-19 vaccine. The table came from immunoSEQ multiplex PCR; TCRdb's copy has only in-frame clones and leaves some out. The sample holds over 100,000 clones, approximately 89% seen once. The sample consisted of peripheral blood, taken on day 0 of AZD1222 vaccination. The receptor source for this set is an adult in good health. The CDR3 runs from the conserved cysteine through the conserved F or W. Each record gives: V gene, D gene, J gene, CDR3 DNA, CDR3 protein. A D gene is named only where the DNA matches it firmly.

v_gene: TRBV9
d_gene: .
j_gene: TRBJ1-1
CDR3nt: TGTGCCAGCAGCTCACGAAGGGGATTGGACACTGAAGCTTTCTTT
CDR3aa: CASSSRRGLDTEAFF

v_gene: TRBV7-3
d_gene: TRBD1
j_gene: TRBJ2-2
CDR3nt: TGTGCCAGCAGCTTATTTCAGGGGGCGGTCGGGGAGCTGTTTTTT
CDR3aa: CASSLFQGAVGELFF

v_gene: TRBV6-5
d_gene: .
j_gene: TRBJ2-1
CDR3nt: TGTGCCAGCAGCGGTTATTTGGAGCAGTTCTTC
CDR3aa: CASSGYLEQFF

v_gene: TRBV4-3
d_gene: TRBD1
j_gene: TRBJ1-6
CDR3nt: TGCGCCAGCAGCCAAGATCAAAACAGGGGGCGAAGTTCACCCCTCCACTTT
CDR3aa: CASSQDQNRGRSSPLHF

v_gene: TRBV28
d_gene: TRBD1
j_gene: TRBJ2-1
CDR3nt: TGTGCCAGCAGTTCCGGGGACAGGAGTGACTACAATGAGCAGTTCTTC
CDR3aa: CASSSGDRSDYNEQFF

v_gene: TRBV28
d_gene: TRBD1
j_gene: TRBJ1-2
CDR3nt: TGTGCCAGCAGCCTCGACAGGGATTATGGCTACACCTTC
CDR3aa: CASSLDRDYGYTF

v_gene: TRBV15
d_gene: TRBD1
j_gene: TRBJ2-4
CDR3nt: TGTGCCACCACCCGCAGGGGGCGAGGCAAAAACATTCAGTACTTC
CDR3aa: CATTRRGRGKNIQYF

v_gene: TRBV3-1/TRBV3-2
d_gene: .
j_gene: TRBJ2-3
CDR3nt: TGTGCCAGCAGCCAGGGAGCTTCCACAGATACGCAGTATTTT
CDR3aa: CASSQGASTDTQYF

v_gene: TRBV4-3
d_gene: TRBD1
j_gene: TRBJ1-1
CDR3nt: TGCGCCAGCAGCCAGGGGACAGCGAACACTGAAGCTTTCTTT
CDR3aa: CASSQGTANTEAFF

v_gene: TRBV18
d_gene: TRBD1
j_gene: TRBJ1-2
CDR3nt: TGTGCCAGCACGAGGACAGGGGGCTACGGCTACACCTTC
CDR3aa: CASTRTGGYGYTF

v_gene: TRBV15
d_gene: TRBD2
j_gene: TRBJ2-1
CDR3nt: TGTGCCACCAGCAGACCTAACCTCGGCCAGCGGGAGAACAATGAGCAGTTCTTC
CDR3aa: CATSRPNLGQRENNEQFF

v_gene: TRBV5-1
d_gene: .
j_gene: TRBJ2-3
CDR3nt: TGCGCCAGCAGCTTGAACCGGGAGAGGGCAGATACGCAGTATTTT
CDR3aa: CASSLNRERADTQYF

v_gene: TRBV7-2
d_gene: .
j_gene: TRBJ1-4
CDR3nt: TGTGCCAGCAGCTTAGCCGGGACAAATGAAAAACTGTTTTTT
CDR3aa: CASSLAGTNEKLFF